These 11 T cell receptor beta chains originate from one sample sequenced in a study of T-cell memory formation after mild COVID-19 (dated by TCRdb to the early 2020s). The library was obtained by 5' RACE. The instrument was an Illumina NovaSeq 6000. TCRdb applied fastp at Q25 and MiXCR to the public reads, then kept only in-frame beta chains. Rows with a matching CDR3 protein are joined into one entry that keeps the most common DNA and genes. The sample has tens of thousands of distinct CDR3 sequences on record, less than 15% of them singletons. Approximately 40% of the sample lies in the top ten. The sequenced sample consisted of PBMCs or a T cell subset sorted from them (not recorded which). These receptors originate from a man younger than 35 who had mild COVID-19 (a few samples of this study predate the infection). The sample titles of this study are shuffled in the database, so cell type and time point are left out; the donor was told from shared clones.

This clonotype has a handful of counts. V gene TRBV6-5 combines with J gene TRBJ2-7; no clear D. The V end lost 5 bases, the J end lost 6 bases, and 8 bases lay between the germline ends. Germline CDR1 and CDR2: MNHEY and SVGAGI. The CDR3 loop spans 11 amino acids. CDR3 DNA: TGTGCCAGCAGTATATGGTTCGAGCAGTACGTC. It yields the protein CASSIWFEQYV.

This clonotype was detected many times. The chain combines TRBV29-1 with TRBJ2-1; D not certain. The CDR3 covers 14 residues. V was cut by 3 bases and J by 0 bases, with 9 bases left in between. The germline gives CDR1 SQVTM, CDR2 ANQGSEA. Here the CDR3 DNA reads TGCAGCGTTGATTCACCGTTCTCCTACAATGAGCAGTTCTTC. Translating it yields CSVDSPFSYNEQFF.

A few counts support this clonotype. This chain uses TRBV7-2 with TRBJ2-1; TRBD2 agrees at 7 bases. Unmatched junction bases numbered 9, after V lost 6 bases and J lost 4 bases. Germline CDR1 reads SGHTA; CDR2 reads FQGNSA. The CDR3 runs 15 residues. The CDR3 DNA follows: TGTGCCAGCAGTCCTACTAGCGACCCTTACAATGAGCAGTTCTTC. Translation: CASSPTSDPYNEQFF.

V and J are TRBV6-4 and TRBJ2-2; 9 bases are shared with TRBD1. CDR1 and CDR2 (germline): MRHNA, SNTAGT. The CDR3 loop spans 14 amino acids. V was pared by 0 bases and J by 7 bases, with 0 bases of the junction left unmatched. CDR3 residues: CASSDSTGGGELFF. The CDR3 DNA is TGTGCCAGCAGTGACTCGACAGGGGGCGGGGAGCTGTTTTTT.

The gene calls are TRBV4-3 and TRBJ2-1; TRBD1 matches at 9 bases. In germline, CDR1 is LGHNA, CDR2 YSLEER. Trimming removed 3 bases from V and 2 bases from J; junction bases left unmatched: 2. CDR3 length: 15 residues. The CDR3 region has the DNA TGCGCCAGCAGCCAGCGGGACAGGGCCTACAATGAGCAGTTCTTC. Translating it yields CASSQRDRAYNEQFF.

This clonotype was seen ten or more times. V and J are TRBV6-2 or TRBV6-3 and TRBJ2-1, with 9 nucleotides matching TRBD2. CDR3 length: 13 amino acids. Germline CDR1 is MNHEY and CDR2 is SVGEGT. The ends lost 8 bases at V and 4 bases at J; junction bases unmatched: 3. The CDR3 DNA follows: TGTGCCAGCGGGACTAGCATTTACAATGAGCAGTTCTTC. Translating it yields CASGTSIYNEQFF.

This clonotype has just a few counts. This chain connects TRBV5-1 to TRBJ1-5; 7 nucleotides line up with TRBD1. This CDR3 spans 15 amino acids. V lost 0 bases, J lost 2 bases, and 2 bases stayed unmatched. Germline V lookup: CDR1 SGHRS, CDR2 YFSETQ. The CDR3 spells CASSLGQGGNQPQHF. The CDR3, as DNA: TGCGCCAGCAGCTTGGGACAGGGCGGCAATCAGCCCCAGCATTTT.

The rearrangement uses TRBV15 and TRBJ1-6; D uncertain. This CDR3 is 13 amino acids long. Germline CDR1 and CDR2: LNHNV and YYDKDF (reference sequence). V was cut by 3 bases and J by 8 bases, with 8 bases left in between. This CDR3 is CATSSRDYSPLHF. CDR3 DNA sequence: TGTGCCACCAGCAGCCGGGATTATTCACCCCTCCACTTT.

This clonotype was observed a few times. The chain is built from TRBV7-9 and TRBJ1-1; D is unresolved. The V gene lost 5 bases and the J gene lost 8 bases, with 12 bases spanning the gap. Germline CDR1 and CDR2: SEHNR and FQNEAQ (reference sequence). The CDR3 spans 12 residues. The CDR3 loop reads CASSQVGKEAFF. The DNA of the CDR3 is TGTGCCAGCAGCCAGGTGGGGAAAGAAGCTTTCTTT.

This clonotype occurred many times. CDR3 in DNA: TGTGCCAGCAGTTACTGGACAGGGGTCTCTTACGAGCAGTACTTC. Translating gives CASSYWTGVSYEQYF. The V call is TRBV6-2 or TRBV6-3, the J call TRBJ2-7, with TRBD1 matching 9 bases. The CDR3 is 15 amino acids. CDR1 is MNHEY, CDR2 SVGEGT, per germline. Trimming removed 1 base from V and 4 bases from J; junction bases left unmatched: 5.

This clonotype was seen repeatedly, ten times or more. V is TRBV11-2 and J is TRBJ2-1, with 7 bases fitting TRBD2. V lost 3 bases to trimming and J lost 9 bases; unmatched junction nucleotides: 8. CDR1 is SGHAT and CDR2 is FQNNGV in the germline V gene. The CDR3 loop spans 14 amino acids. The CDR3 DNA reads TGTGCCAGCAGCTTGTACGGGGAGGGCGCTGAGCAGTTCTTC. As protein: CASSLYGEGAEQFF.